These 21 T cell receptor beta chains originate from one sample sequenced in a study of blood T cells in healthy people across ages (dated by TCRdb to between 2014 and 2017). Library method: 5' RACE. Sequencer: Illumina HiSeq 2500. A second PCR of about 6 to 11 cycles was performed with a sample-barcoded 5' primer and a J-beta primer mix. TCRdb handled the public reads itself, with Q25 trimming in fastp and clone calling in MiXCR, and kept productive beta chains. Here each entry gathers all rows of one CDR3 protein and keeps the most common genes and DNA. The sample yields roughly 1,000,000 distinct CDR3 sequences; roughly 24% were counted once. Approximately 0.75% of the sample is held by the ten biggest clonotypes. These records were also assigned to another study, of T cells of mothers and their children.

Sequenced sample: blood. These receptors were collected from a girl aged 2-10 years in good health.

The rearrangement links TRBV29-1 to TRBJ2-1, with unresolved D. Trimming shortened V by 0 bases and J by 7 bases, and 7 bases separated the two germline ends. Looked up from germline, CDR1 is SQVTM and CDR2 is ANQGSEA. The CDR3 consists of 12 residues. The CDR3 region has the DNA TGCAGCGTTGAAGAAGGCCTGAATGAGCAGTTCTTC. Amino acids: CSVEEGLNEQFF.

The chain couples TRBV6-5 to TRBJ1-2; 8 bases map to TRBD1. The CDR3 runs 15 residues. Germline V gene data show CDR1 as MNHEY and CDR2 as SVGAGI. The V segment lost 4 bases and the J segment 4 bases; nucleotides outside the gene matches: 8. Here the CDR3 reads CASSSGQGWSYGYTF. Written as DNA, the CDR3 is TGTGCCAGCAGTTCTGGACAGGGCTGGAGCTATGGCTACACCTTC.

The chain combines TRBV12-3 or TRBV12-4 with TRBJ1-2; 9 bases match TRBD1. The CDR3 sequence is 14 residues long. The trim removed 3 bases at V and 8 bases at J, leaving 7 bases unmatched. CDR3 sequence reads: CASSFRDREGGYTF. The DNA of the CDR3 is TGTGCCAGCAGTTTCCGGGACAGGGAGGGCGGCTACACCTTC.

This clonotype was counted between two and nine times. V is TRBV14 and J is TRBJ2-7; D gene uncertain. The CDR3 extends over 14 amino acids. The germline gives CDR1 SGHDN, CDR2 FVKESK. V lost 3 bases, J lost 2 bases, and 11 bases lay in between. This CDR3 reads CASSHPLRAYEQYF. DNA of the CDR3: TGTGCCAGCAGCCACCCCCTTCGGGCCTACGAGCAGTACTTC.

This clonotype was recorded a few times. This chain uses TRBV4-3 with TRBJ1-1, with D hard to call. The germline CDR1 and CDR2 sequences are LGHNA and YSLEER. This CDR3 spans 15 amino acids. V was cut by 0 bases and J by 1 base, with 9 bases left in between. CDR3 region: CASSQDFSGNTEAFF. The CDR3 bases are TGCGCCAGCAGCCAAGATTTTTCGGGGAACACTGAAGCTTTCTTT.

V gene TRBV27 combines with J gene TRBJ1-5, with 8 bases fitting TRBD1. CDR1 and CDR2 from the germline V gene are MNHEY and SMNVEV (reference sequence). The CDR3 has 15 amino acids. V lost 5 bases to trimming and J lost 6 bases; unmatched junction nucleotides: 9. The CDR3 is CASSPLGTGLQPQHF. CDR3 DNA sequence: TGTGCCAGCAGTCCTCTAGGGACAGGTCTTCAGCCCCAGCATTTT.

The rearrangement uses TRBV15 and TRBJ2-3, with 9 nucleotides matching TRBD1. The germline V gene has CDR1 LNHNV and CDR2 YYDKDF (reference sequence). The CDR3 sequence is 14 residues long. Germline trimming cut 9 bases from V and 3 bases from J; bases unmatched to any gene: 7. Here the CDR3 DNA reads TGTGCCACTCTAAGGACAGGGGAAACAGATACGCAGTATTTT. Translating it yields CATLRTGETDTQYF.

The genes are TRBV7-9 and TRBJ1-2; TRBD1 might be the D (6 bases). The V and J ends lost 5 bases and 3 bases respectively, with 16 bases between them. The CDR3 is 15 amino acids. Germline CDR1 reads SEHNR; CDR2 reads FQNEAQ (reference sequence). As DNA, the CDR3 is TGTGCCAGCAGCCTTAACGTCGAGGGGGACTATGGCTACACCTTC. Its protein product is CASSLNVEGDYGYTF.

This clonotype was recorded a few times. This chain uses TRBV4-1 with TRBJ2-7, with D maybe TRBD2 (5 bases). The germline V and J ends were trimmed by 1 base and 6 bases, with 16 bases remaining between them. Germline CDR1 MGHRA, CDR2 YSYEKL. This CDR3 spans 15 amino acids. The CDR3 here is CASSQVSTSVSEQYF. The CDR3, as DNA: TGCGCCAGCAGCCAAGTATCCACTAGTGTCTCCGAGCAGTACTTC.

This CDR3 is CASSQDPRRFSEQYF. CDR3 sequence (DNA): TGTGCCAGCAGCCAAGATCCGAGGAGATTCTCCGAGCAGTACTTC. This chain links TRBV4-2 with TRBJ2-5; no clear D. The DNA end is more similar to TRBJ2-7, so the J call may be wrong. Per the germline V gene, CDR1 is LGHNA and CDR2 is YNFKEQ. The CDR3 is 15 amino acids.

J is TRBJ2-1 and V is TRBV20-1; possibly TRBD1 for D (7 bases). V lost 2 bases and J lost 10, with 21 bases in between. The CDR3 spans 15 residues. Germline CDR1 DFQATT, CDR2 SNEGSKA (reference sequence). Here the CDR3 DNA reads TGCAGTGCTAGATCCGGGGGATCAGGGGGGAAGGAGCAGTTCTTC. Translated: CSARSGGSGGKEQFF.

This rearrangement joins TRBV24-1 to TRBJ2-7; unclear D gene. Germline V CDR1 and CDR2: KGHDR, SFDVKD. This CDR3 contains 12 residues. V was clipped by 2 bases and J by 4 bases, with 5 bases between them. In nucleotides, the CDR3 is TGTGCCACCAGTGATTCTGTGTACGAGCAGTACTTC. It is translated as CATSDSVYEQYF.

This clonotype was detected a few times. Compared with germline, one end of the junction differs, possibly owing to a read error. This chain joins TRBV3-1 and TRBJ2-5; possibly TRBD2 for D (5 bases). The CDR3 has 14 amino acids. CDR1 and CDR2 from the germline V gene are LGHDT and YNNKEL (reference sequence). The CDR3 here is CASSQEGRQETQYF. The CDR3 DNA reads as TGCGCCAGCAGCCAAGAGGGAAGGCAAGAGACCCAGTACTTC.

Of note for this clonotype: Since no conserved phenylalanine or tryptophan closes the CDR3, a read error is the likely cause. No DNA is shown, since the ends of the CDR3 on it are uncertain; the CDR3 is the one TCRdb lists. CDR3 sequence reads: CASSWGINLQI. The chain employs TRBV12-3 or TRBV12-4 and TRBJ2-4; the D call of TRBD1 is as the table states it, not checked on the DNA. From its first to its last residue, the CDR3 has 11 amino acids.

This clonotype was observed a handful of times. The chain uses TRBV7-9 and TRBJ2-3; the D gene is possibly TRBD1 (6 bases). The length of the CDR3 is 15 residues. V was pared by 5 bases and J by 0 bases, with 12 bases between. Per the germline V gene, CDR1 is SEHNR and CDR2 is FQNEAQ (reference sequence). CDR3 region: CASSVRGVSTDTQYF. CDR3 nucleotide sequence: TGTGCCAGCAGCGTCAGGGGTGTTAGCACAGATACGCAGTATTTT.

V is TRBV10-1 and J is TRBJ2-2; TRBD2 matches at 7 bases. V trimming: 7 bases; J trimming: 4 bases; junction bases outside the gene matches: 9. This CDR3 has 15 residues. Germline CDR1 and CDR2: WNHNN and SYGVQD (reference sequence). CDR3 bases: TGCGCCAGCACCACGGGAGGTGGGGTCACCGGGGAGCTGTTTTTT. This codes for CASTTGGGVTGELFF.

On this clonotype: At one end, the junction sequence differs from germline, possibly due to a read error. The V call is TRBV29-1, the J call TRBJ1-1; no definite D call. The CDR3 runs to 11 residues. Per germline, CDR1 SQVTM and CDR2 ANQGSEA. The CDR3 coding sequence is TGCAGCGTTGGAATGAACACTGAGGCTTTCTTT. Encoded protein: CSVGMNTEAFF.

V gene TRBV21-1 combines with J gene TRBJ1-6; no check of the table's D call, TRBD1, against the DNA was made. TRBV21-1 is a listed pseudogene. CDR3 length: 17 amino acids. The CDR3 is CASSKANIAGIHSPLHF. In nucleotides, the CDR3 is TGTGCCAGCAGCAAAGCGAATATCGCAGGGATCCATTCACCCCTCCACTTT.

Only a few counts were recorded for this clonotype. This rearrangement joins TRBV5-1 to TRBJ1-1; D remains ambiguous. The CDR3 is 15 amino acids. The germline V gene has CDR1 SGHRS and CDR2 YFSETQ. The V end lost 4 bases, the J end lost 8 bases, and 21 bases lay between the germline ends. DNA for the CDR3: TGCGCCAGCAGCCCAGACTGGACCCCCAGGAAGGAAGCTTTCTTT. Amino acid sequence: CASSPDWTPRKEAFF.

This clonotype has a handful of counts. The chain couples TRBV19 to TRBJ2-1; perhaps TRBD2 as D (8 bases). The DNA end favors TRBJ2-7, so the J call may be wrong. Per germline, CDR1 LNHDA and CDR2 SQIVND (reference sequence). The CDR3 spans 16 residues. This CDR3 reads CASSTGGSGAAYEQYF. As DNA, the CDR3 is TGTGCCAGTAGTACAGGGGGTAGCGGGGCCGCCTACGAGCAGTACTTC.

This clonotype has just a few counts. The rearrangement uses TRBV6-6 and TRBJ2-7; 7 nucleotides line up with TRBD1. The ends lost 6 bases at V and 2 bases at J; junction bases unmatched: 10. The length of the CDR3 is 15 residues. The germline V gene has CDR1 MNHNY and CDR2 SVGAGI (reference sequence). CDR3 in amino acids: CASRPPGQTPYEQYF. Written as DNA, the CDR3 is TGTGCCAGCAGGCCGCCGGGACAGACACCCTACGAGCAGTACTTC.